Given below is one TCR beta chain in context. Per germline, CDR1 LGHNT and CDR2 FRNRAP. The junction had 9 bases not matched to a gene; V was cut back by 7 bases and J by 5 bases. CDR3 length equals 14 residues. This sample is part of a study of shared T cell receptors in the human thymus. Clones were sequenced by immunoSEQ multiplex PCR, and TCRdb holds only the in-frame ones, with some missing. In the table there are some 660,000 clones, approximately 89% of which are singletons. The sample was also reused in another study, on human thymus T cells. According to that study: Donation came from healthy Finnish infants having corrective surgery for congenital heart defects. The thymus tissue came from resections taken during corrective heart surgery. Apparent skewing of V and J gene usage characterized both thymic and blood repertoires.

The chain combines TRBV12-5 with TRBJ2-7; 9 bases are a match to TRBD1. This clonotype was obtained from a boy under three years old with a congenital heart defect. Sequencing used thymocytes. The CDR3 region is CASANRDRDHEQYF. CDR3 in DNA: TGTGCTAGTGCCAACCGGGACAGGGACCACGAGCAGTACTTC. Based on the CDR3 plus reference TRBV12-5 and TRBJ2-7, the full variable domain is DARVTQTPRHKVTEMGQEVTMRCQPILGHNTVFWYRQTMMQGLELLAYFRNRAPLDDSGMPKDRFSAEMPDATLATLKIQPSEPRDSAVYFCASANRDRDHEQYFGPGTRLTVT.